One sample yielded the 7 T cell receptor beta chains listed below, sequenced in a study of Ad26.COV2.S vaccination and SARS-CoV-2 variants. Treatment given: 15 to 20 received Ad26.COV2.S at low or high dose, single or two shots; about 5 received placebo; per-sample allocation not given. At day 63 after the first vaccine or placebo injection, samples were drawn. Some clones are missing from TCRdb's copy, which holds only in-frame ones; the method was immunoSEQ multiplex PCR. Of approximately 350,000 clones in the sample, about four fifths were seen once. The sample was peripheral blood, taken in a trial of Ad26.COV2.S vaccine versus placebo. These receptors came from a person aged 18-65 years who received the Ad26.COV2.S COVID-19 vaccine or a placebo.

The chain employs TRBV6-1 and TRBJ1-5; D is perhaps TRBD1 (5 bases). Germline lookup yields CDR1 MNHNS and CDR2 SASEGT. CDR3 length equals 16 residues. Deletions cut 3 bases from V and 0 bases from J, with 12 bases between. The CDR3 loop reads CASSDPGTVSNQPQHF. In nucleotides, the CDR3 is TGTGCCAGCAGTGACCCTGGGACGGTTAGCAATCAGCCCCAGCATTTT.

V gene TRBV19 combines with J gene TRBJ1-1; the match to TRBD1 covers 7 bases. V shed 5 bases and J 8 bases; nucleotides not matched to a gene: 5. Germline-derived CDR1 and CDR2 are LNHDA and SQIVND (reference sequence). The CDR3 has 12 residues. DNA of the CDR3: TGTGCCAGTAGTCTACAGGGGACCGAAGCTTTCTTT. This sequence encodes CASSLQGTEAFF.

This sequence joins TRBV9 and TRBJ2-7; 10 nucleotides line up with TRBD2. Losses at the gene ends were 4 bases for V and 3 bases for J; bases not matched to a gene: 7. There are 15 residues in the CDR3. The germline gives CDR1 SGDLS, CDR2 YYNGEE. The CDR3, as DNA: TGTGCCAGCAGCCCAAGAACTAGCGGGATCTACGAGCAGTACTTC. Amino acids: CASSPRTSGIYEQYF.

The V and J genes are TRBV28 and TRBJ2-3; D not resolved. V lost 1 base, J lost 2 bases, and 13 bases lay in between. The CDR3 is made up of 16 amino acids. Per germline, CDR1 MDHEN and CDR2 SYDVKM. CDR3 DNA: TGTGCCAGCAGTTTATACGGCACCGGAAACACAGATACGCAGTATTTT. Translating it yields CASSLYGTGNTDTQYF.

The count of this clone is one. The V and J genes are TRBV5-1 and TRBJ2-3; the D is unclear. V lost 0 bases and J 6 bases, leaving 14 bases between the germline ends. Germline CDR1 reads SGHRS; CDR2 reads YFSETQ. This CDR3 has 15 amino acids. CDR3 bases: TGCGCCAGCAGCTTGGAGGCAGGCTACTCCGATACGCAGTATTTT. Its protein product is CASSLEAGYSDTQYF.

The CDR3 nucleotides read TGTGCCAGCAGCCGGCTAATTATTGCGGGACAGGAAAACATTCAGTACTTC. Translating gives CASSRLIIAGQENIQYF. This chain connects TRBV7-2 to TRBJ2-4; TRBD1 agrees at 8 bases. J lost 5 bases, V lost 5 bases, and 14 bases had no gene match. From germline, CDR1 is SGHTA and CDR2 FQGNSA. This CDR3 is built from 17 residues.

This chain links TRBV2 with TRBJ1-5; D remains unclear. Trimming removed 5 bases from V and 6 bases from J, with 5 bases in between. This CDR3 spans 11 amino acids. Germline V gene lookup returns CDR1 SNHLY and CDR2 FYNNEI. Here the CDR3 reads CASSKGQPQHF. The CDR3 DNA sequence: TGTGCCAGCAGTAAAGGTCAGCCCCAGCATTTT.